This TCR beta chain was identified in a study of T-cell memory formation after mild COVID-19. Across the whole study: Largely donor-specific sequence clusters came from two donors. General study points: Clones contracting across day 15 to 85 had a balanced CD4/CD8 profile; later expanding clones leaned CD4+. CD4+ contracting clones were mainly CM and EM; CD8+ ones, EMRA.

With constant-segment primers, 5'RACE yielded cDNA libraries of TCR alpha and TCR beta that carried sample barcodes and UMIs. One entry per CDR3 protein, called by TCRdb with MiXCR from the 5' RACE reads. The sample has 280,000 or so distinct CDR3 sequences, roughly 8% seen once. For this clonotype: Its antigen is unidentified.

With 4 bases removed from V and 4 bases from J, the gap between germline ends came to 16 bases. Germline CDR1 SGHTA, CDR2 FQGNSA. The CDR3 loop spans 16 amino acids. Sequenced material: PBMCs or a T cell subset sorted from them (not recorded which). The chain recombines TRBV7-2 with TRBJ1-4; the D is unclear. The clonotype was recovered from a man between 18 and 35 years old who had mild COVID-19 (a few samples of this study predate the infection). Cell type and time point are not known. CDR3 loop: CASSSPPGRSNEKLFF. The CDR3 nucleotides are TGTGCCAGCAGCTCGCCCCCCGGGAGAAGTAATGAAAAACTGTTTTTT.